These 13 T cell receptor beta chains came from one sample sequenced in a study of blood T cell repertoires in COVID-19. Profiling relied on immunoSEQ multiplex PCR, and the TCRdb table lists in-frame clones only, not all of them. Of around 200,000 clones listed, around 84% are singletons. Sequenced sample: PBMCs or T cells enriched from blood (not recorded which). These receptors all stem from a woman aged 25 to 39 who had recovered from COVID-19.

The chain links TRBV6-5 to TRBJ1-3; D uncertain. Deletions cut 6 bases from V and 0 bases from J, with 6 bases between. The CDR3 length is 13 residues. From germline, CDR1 is MNHEY and CDR2 SVGAGI. CDR3 DNA sequence: TGTGCCAGCAGGCCGAGCTCTGGAAACACCATATATTTT. Protein: CASRPSSGNTIYF.

The chain combines TRBV5-1 with TRBJ2-7, with 12 bases lining up with TRBD2. The CDR3 totals 16 residues. Germline-derived CDR1 and CDR2 are SGHRS and YFSETQ. V shed 4 bases and J 4 bases; nucleotides not matched to a gene: 9. The chain's CDR3 is CASSKTSGSMLYEQYF. DNA of the CDR3: TGCGCCAGCAGCAAGACTAGCGGGAGTATGTTGTACGAGCAGTACTTC.

The J gene is TRBJ1-2, the V gene TRBV3-1 (or the pseudogene TRBV3-2); 8 positions agree with TRBD1. CDR1 is LGHDT and CDR2 is YNNKEL in the germline V gene (reference sequence). The junction had 8 bases not matched to a gene; V was cut back by 4 bases and J by 7 bases. The CDR3 loop spans 14 amino acids. The CDR3: CASSRRTGQGGYTF. DNA for the CDR3: TGTGCCAGCAGCCGCCGGACAGGGCAAGGTGGCTACACCTTC.

The rearrangement joins TRBV28 to TRBJ1-5; D not certain. This CDR3 spans 20 amino acids. Per the germline V gene, CDR1 is MDHEN and CDR2 is SYDVKM. V lost 2 bases and J 5 bases, leaving 28 bases between the germline ends. The CDR3 sequence: CASSLDFGVSGPKKYQPQHF. The CDR3 DNA reads TGTGCCAGCAGTTTAGATTTTGGTGTTTCGGGTCCGAAGAAGTATCAGCCCCAGCATTTT.

This clone was observed a few times. Other DNA sequences of this sample code for an identical CDR3. The V and J genes are TRBV7-8 and TRBJ1-2, with D unclear. This CDR3 has 13 residues. Per germline, CDR1 SGHVS and CDR2 FQNEAQ. Trimming took 5 bases from V and 4 from J, leaving 11 bases between them. The CDR3 reads CASSPPGLYGYTF. CDR3 bases: TGTGCCAGCAGCCCTCCAGGTCTCTATGGCTACACCTTC.

V gene TRBV7-8 combines with J gene TRBJ2-1; D unresolved. The germline gives CDR1 SGHVS, CDR2 FQNEAQ. With 5 bases removed from V and 7 bases from J, the gap between germline ends came to 6 bases. The CDR3 contains 11 residues. Here the CDR3 reads CASSPQNEQFF. The CDR3 DNA reads as TGTGCCAGCAGCCCTCAGAATGAGCAGTTCTTC.

The CDR3 DNA follows: TGTGCCAGCAGCTTAGTACGGGCATGGGGCTACGGCTACACCTTC. This encodes CASSLVRAWGYGYTF. This chain links TRBV11-2 with TRBJ1-2; D perhaps matches TRBD1 (5 bases). There are 15 residues in the CDR3. The germline V gene encodes CDR1 SGHAT and CDR2 FQNNGV. The V gene lost 1 base and the J gene lost 8 bases, with 17 bases spanning the gap.

The V and J genes are TRBV7-8 and TRBJ1-2; 8 nucleotides align to TRBD1. CDR1 SGHVS and CDR2 FQNEAQ come from the germline V gene. The CDR3 extends over 14 amino acids. Trimming cost V 1 base and J 5 bases; bases outside gene matches: 3. This chain's CDR3 is CASSLGTGTYGYTF. CDR3 DNA sequence: TGTGCCAGCAGCTTAGGGACAGGGACATATGGCTACACCTTC.

The chain carries TRBV7-6 and TRBJ1-3; D is unresolved. Germline values: CDR1 SGHVS, CDR2 FNYEAQ. The CDR3 runs to 17 residues. V gave up 1 base and J gave up 1 base, with 14 bases separating them. This CDR3 reads CASSLESASPSGNTIYF. In DNA form, the CDR3 reads TGTGCCAGCAGCTTAGAGAGCGCTTCCCCTTCTGGAAACACCATATATTTT.

The chain employs TRBV2 and TRBJ2-3; 9 positions match TRBD2. V lost 8 bases and J lost 8; bases outside the gene matches: 11. The length of the CDR3 is 14 residues. CDR1 and CDR2 from the germline V gene are SNHLY and FYNNEI. As DNA, the CDR3 is TGTGCCAGCCTTGGGGCGGGGGGGCGGAGTACGCAGTATTTT. It codes for CASLGAGGRSTQYF.

J is TRBJ2-7 and V is TRBV4-1; possibly TRBD1 for D (6 bases). CDR3 length: 15 residues. Germline assignment: CDR1 MGHRA and CDR2 YSYEKL. Trimming stripped 1 base from V and 6 bases from J, with 16 bases between. The CDR3 region is CASSQVFGGMGEQYF. The DNA of the CDR3 is TGCGCCAGCAGCCAAGTCTTTGGGGGCATGGGCGAGCAGTACTTC.

V usage is TRBV7-2 and J usage is TRBJ2-3, with 9 bases fitting TRBD2. Germline CDR1 SGHTA, CDR2 FQGNSA. This CDR3 region has 14 residues. V dropped 6 bases and J dropped 8; count of bases not matched to a gene: 9. Here the CDR3 DNA reads TGTGCCAGCAGGATGGGGACTAGCAGGGGTACGCAGTATTTT. The encoded protein is CASRMGTSRGTQYF.

The J gene is TRBJ1-6, the V gene TRBV4-1; no reliable D call. V was pared by 2 bases and J by 8 bases, with 10 bases between. The germline V gene encodes CDR1 MGHRA and CDR2 YSYEKL. CDR3 length: 14 amino acids. CDR3 amino acids: CASSQRVLDSPLHF. The CDR3 bases are TGCGCCAGCAGCCAACGGGTCCTGGATTCACCCCTCCACTTT.